The text below deals with one T cell receptor beta chain. As yet, its antigen is unknown. This sample was taken from a study of T cell responses to AZD1222 COVID-19 vaccine. Across the whole study: Pooled samples include second doses given at about 4 or 12 weeks. General observations from the study: Reports say nearly half of spike-specific TCRs go after unmutated variant regions. Along spike, vaccine-associated CD4 TCRs were found throughout, with dominance at 160-218 and 743-854. Among the donors, most were white British and more were female, and clonal diversity was possibly underestimated.

Only in-frame clones appear in the TCRdb table, and some are missing; sequencing was by immunoSEQ multiplex PCR. The sample records about 130,000 clones, 89% being singletons. Germline CDR1 and CDR2: SEHNR and FQNEAQ (reference sequence). The CDR3 runs to 15 residues. V shed 5 bases, J shed 8 bases, and the junction held 6 bases outside the gene matches. The V call is TRBV7-9, the J call TRBJ2-1; 13 nucleotides line up with TRBD2. The TCR sequence derives from an adult in good health. Material: peripheral blood, obtained on day 0 of AZD1222 vaccination. The CDR3 sequence is CASSPGLAGVDEQFF. The CDR3 bases are TGTGCCAGCAGCCCCGGACTAGCGGGAGTTGATGAGCAGTTCTTC. Full variable domain (remainder filled in from reference TRBV7-9 and TRBJ2-1): DTGVSQNPRHKITKRGQNVTFRCDPISEHNRLYWYRQTLGQGPEFLTYFQNEAQLEKSRLLSDRFSAERPKGSFSTLEIQRTEQGDSAMYLCASSPGLAGVDEQFFGPGTRLTVL.